What follows are 16 T cell receptor beta chains derived from one specimen sequenced in a study of Ad26.COV2.S vaccination and SARS-CoV-2 variants. Treatment in this sample: around 19 received Ad26.COV2.S at low or high dose, single or two shots; roughly five received placebo; per-sample allocation not given. Sampling occurred on day 63 after the first vaccine or placebo injection. Profiled with immunoSEQ multiplex PCR; TCRdb holds only in-frame clones, not every one. The data show about 450,000 clones, nearly 90% seen once. The input for sequencing was peripheral blood, taken in a trial of Ad26.COV2.S vaccine versus placebo. These receptor sequences come from a person aged 18-65 years who received the Ad26.COV2.S COVID-19 vaccine or a placebo.

This chain connects TRBV23-1 to TRBJ2-7; 8 positions agree with TRBD1. TRBV23-1 is filed as an ORF, its function uncertain. The CDR3 length is 21 residues. V lost 5 bases and J lost 4; bases outside the gene matches: 28. The CDR3 loop is CASSFPSGGRGPGCSFYEQYV. DNA for the CDR3: TGCGCCAGCAGTTTTCCCTCGGGCGGCAGGGGGCCTGGCTGTTCCTTTTACGAGCAGTACGTC.

J is TRBJ2-3 and V is TRBV5-5; tentatively, D is TRBD1 or TRBD2 (6 bases each). CDR1 is SGHKS and CDR2 is YYEKEE in the germline V gene (reference sequence). The CDR3 length is 16 residues. Trimming pared 4 bases from V and 2 bases from J, leaving 17 bases between. CDR3 sequence: CASSPGALAATDTQYF. CDR3 coding DNA: TGTGCCAGCAGCCCGGGGGCCTTAGCCGCCACAGATACGCAGTATTTT.

J is TRBJ2-2 and V is TRBV27, with D hard to call. The length of the CDR3 is 15 residues. V lost 5 bases, J lost 4 bases, and 14 bases lay in between. From germline, CDR1 is MNHEY and CDR2 SMNVEV (reference sequence). CDR3 sequence: CASSIRRASTGELFF. CDR3 DNA: TGTGCCAGCAGTATAAGACGGGCGAGCACCGGGGAGCTGTTTTTT.

This clone was detected once. The V call is TRBV6-1, the J call TRBJ2-2; 9 bases line up with TRBD1. With V trimmed by 1 base and J by 6 bases, 6 bases remained unmatched. CDR3 size: 16 residues. Germline V lookup: CDR1 MNHNS, CDR2 SASEGT. CDR3 bases: TGTGCCAGCAGTGAAGTTCCCGGACAGGGGTCCGGGGAGCTGTTTTTT. It specifies CASSEVPGQGSGELFF.

The genes are TRBV5-1 and TRBJ1-5; TRBD1 aligns across 8 bases. Germline V gene lookup returns CDR1 SGHRS and CDR2 YFSETQ. The CDR3 is 17 residues long. The V segment lost 4 bases and the J segment 2 bases; nucleotides outside the gene matches: 11. The CDR3 sequence: CASSIRRGLSGNQPQHF. DNA for the CDR3: TGCGCCAGCAGCATCCGCAGGGGGCTTTCGGGCAATCAGCCCCAGCATTTT. The complete variable domain, with remaining parts taken from reference TRBV5-1 and TRBJ1-5, reads KAGVTQTPRYLIKTRGQQVTLSCSPISGHRSVSWYQQTPGQGLQFLFEYFSETQRNKGNFPGRFSGRQFSNSRSEMNVSTLELGDSALYLCASSIRRGLSGNQPQHFGDGTRLSIL.

The chain is built from TRBV5-5 and TRBJ2-3; no clear D gene. Deletions cut 4 bases from V and 12 bases from J, with 15 bases between. In germline, CDR1 is SGHKS, CDR2 YYEKEE (reference sequence). The CDR3 sequence is 12 residues long. CDR3: CASSPFSLVQYF. The CDR3 nucleotides read TGTGCCAGCAGCCCCTTCTCTCTGGTTCAGTATTTT.

This chain uses TRBV11-1 with TRBJ1-1; no clear D. From germline, CDR1 is SGHAT and CDR2 FQDESV (reference sequence). V lost 5 bases and J lost 1, with 2 bases in between. This CDR3 has 11 amino acids. The CDR3 nucleotides read TGTGCCAGCAGCCCGAACACTGAAGCTTTCTTT. Its translation is CASSPNTEAFF. Full variable domain (remainder filled in from reference TRBV11-1 and TRBJ1-1): EAEVAQSPRYKITEKSQAVAFWCDPISGHATLYWYRQILGQGPELLVQFQDESVVDDSQLPKDRFSAERLKGVDSTLKIQPAELGDSAMYLCASSPNTEAFFGQGTRLTVV.

The chain employs TRBV10-2 and TRBJ2-3; a possible D gene is TRBD2 (6 bases). There are 14 residues in the CDR3. Per germline, CDR1 WSHSY and CDR2 SAAADI. V was cut by 6 bases and J by 2 bases, with 12 bases left in between. CDR3 bases: TGCGCCAGCAGGCCAGGAGGGAACACAGATACGCAGTATTTT. Protein: CASRPGGNTDTQYF.

Here the CDR3 reads CASRAWAANTGELFF. As DNA, the CDR3 is TGTGCCAGCAGGGCCTGGGCCGCGAACACCGGGGAGCTGTTTTTT. V gene TRBV2 combines with J gene TRBJ2-2; D remains ambiguous. Deletions cut 6 bases from V and 0 bases from J, with 11 bases between. CDR1 is SNHLY and CDR2 is FYNNEI in the germline V gene. The CDR3 runs to 15 residues.

The genes are TRBV7-9 and TRBJ2-7; tentatively, D is TRBD1 (6 bases). The V gene lost 3 bases and the J gene lost 4 bases, with 10 bases spanning the gap. The CDR3 loop spans 13 amino acids. Germline assignment: CDR1 SEHNR and CDR2 FQNEAQ (reference sequence). CDR3 sequence (DNA): TGTGCCAGCAGCTTGACAGGATGGTACGAGCAGTACGTC. Amino acid sequence: CASSLTGWYEQYV.

This clone showed up just a few times. The chain links TRBV6-2 or TRBV6-3 to TRBJ2-7, with D possibly called TRBD1 or TRBD2 (5 bases each). V dropped 3 bases and J dropped 5 bases, with 8 bases sitting between them. The germline CDR1 and CDR2 sequences are MNHEY and SVGEGT. CDR3 length: 12 amino acids. The CDR3 reads CASSYWGNEQYF. CDR3 sequence (DNA): TGTGCCAGCAGTTATTGGGGGAACGAGCAGTACTTC.

This chain connects TRBV5-8 to TRBJ1-1; 7 nucleotides agree with TRBD1. Germline lookup yields CDR1 SGHTS and CDR2 YDEGEE. The CDR3 sequence is 17 residues long. V trimming: 5 bases; J trimming: 4 bases; junction bases outside the gene matches: 17. Written as DNA, the CDR3 is TGTGCCAGCAGACTACTAGTTTCTACAGGGGCCGGCACTGAAGCTTTCTTT. Its protein product is CASRLLVSTGAGTEAFF.

The chain uses TRBV30 and TRBJ1-1; the D is unclear. The CDR3 runs 15 residues. Germline CDR1 and CDR2: GTSNPN and SVGIG (reference sequence). The V and J ends lost 7 bases and 3 bases respectively, with 21 bases between them. CDR3 sequence reads: CASNGIAPSYTEAFF. CDR3 DNA: TGTGCCTCAAATGGGATTGCACCAAGTTACACTGAAGCTTTCTTT.

Written as DNA, the CDR3 is TGTGCCAGCAGCTTGGTACGAACACAACTGACCTTC. Amino acid sequence: CASSLVRTQLTF. The chain carries TRBV5-4 and TRBJ1-2; D remains ambiguous. In germline, CDR1 is SGHNT, CDR2 YYREEE (reference sequence). V was cut by 0 bases and J by 14 bases, with 14 bases left in between. This CDR3 has 12 amino acids.

The genes are TRBV5-8 and TRBJ2-1; 7 nucleotides match TRBD2. The CDR3 contains 13 residues. The germline V gene has CDR1 SGHTS and CDR2 YDEGEE. The V gene end was trimmed by 4 bases and the J gene end by 10 bases; junction bases not matched to a gene: 8. In DNA form, the CDR3 reads TGTGCCAGCAGCCCGCTAGCGGACCTGGAGCAGTTCTTC. Amino acid sequence: CASSPLADLEQFF.

Worth noting for this clone: This specimen includes other DNA sequences encoding the same CDR3. The chain carries TRBV7-3 and TRBJ2-2; D ambiguous. The CDR3 extends over 13 amino acids. V lost 0 bases, J lost 5 bases, and 4 bases lay in between. Germline V gives CDR1 SGHTA, CDR2 FQGTGA. CDR3 in amino acids: CASSLTGTGELFF. The CDR3 DNA follows: TGTGCCAGCAGCTTAACGGGGACCGGGGAGCTGTTTTTT.